The entry that follows covers one T cell receptor (beta chain) sequence. Its target is unknown. This entry belongs to a study of post-analysis software for immune sequencing data. Study-wide findings and caveats: Roughly 5 TRBV segments, TRBV5-6, TRBV5-1 and TRBV20-1 among them, were found more frequent in patients than controls. The F measure placed samples prepared in the same batch into strongly shared clusters.

Libraries were made from TCR beta cDNA, and they carried unique molecular identifiers. Each batch of roughly 0.95 to 10 million T cells produced approximately 470,000 cDNA molecules. TCRdb called the PCR reads again in MiXCR, with one record for every CDR3 protein. The sample records roughly 670,000 distinct CDR3 sequences, around 64% being singletons. CDR3 length equals 16 residues. Unmatched junction bases numbered 16, after V lost 7 bases and J lost 6 bases. Germline CDR1 reads SQVTM; CDR2 reads ANQGSEA. The chain uses TRBV29-1 and TRBJ2-1; 9 bases match TRBD1. The source is a girl aged 2-10 years with multiple sclerosis. Sequencing was carried out using blood. The CDR3 DNA follows: TGCAGCGCTGCCTTCGGAAGGACAGGGGTGATCAATGAGCAGTTCTTC. It translates to CSAAFGRTGVINEQFF.